Each of the 20 T cell receptor beta chains below was sequenced from the same sample in a study of cytotoxic CD8 clonotypes in ibrutinib-treated CLL. Measured with immunoSEQ multiplex PCR; TCRdb has only the in-frame clones, and not every one. The data show 200,000 to 250,000 clones, around 75% seen once. Sequencing used PBMCs, obtained after 12 months of ibrutinib treatment. These TCRs come from a human donor with chronic lymphocytic leukemia.

Concerning this clone itself: The identical CDR3 is also encoded by other nucleotide sequences in the sample. The rearrangement uses TRBV18 and TRBJ2-1; D could derive from TRBD1 or TRBD2 (5 bases each). This CDR3 spans 13 amino acids. The V and J ends lost 3 bases and 7 bases respectively, with 10 bases between them. CDR1 and CDR2 (germline): KGHSH, LQKENI. The chain's CDR3 is CASSPGPGNEQFF. DNA of the CDR3: TGTGCCAGCTCACCGGGACCGGGGAATGAGCAGTTCTTC.

This clone was seen at least ten times. CDR3 in amino acids: CSVGGQGMNTEAFF. The DNA for the CDR3 is TGCAGCGTTGGGGGACAGGGTATGAACACTGAAGCTTTCTTT. The V gene is TRBV29-1, the J gene TRBJ1-1, with 9 bases identical to TRBD1. V dropped 4 bases and J dropped 0; count of bases not matched to a gene: 3. This CDR3 comprises 14 residues. The germline gives CDR1 SQVTM, CDR2 ANQGSEA.

This clone turned up a few times. The CDR3 DNA reads TGTGCCAGCAGCCAAGATAGCGGGGACCGGGGCTACACCTTC. This gives the protein CASSQDSGDRGYTF. The chain combines TRBV4-2 with TRBJ1-2, with D perhaps matching TRBD1 (5 bases). Germline loops: CDR1 LGHNA, CDR2 YNFKEQ. Trimming stripped 0 bases from V and 8 bases from J, with 13 bases between. The CDR3 loop spans 14 amino acids.

This clone turned up a few times. The chain has TRBV7-3 and TRBJ2-7; D uncertain. With 4 bases removed from V and 7 bases from J, the gap between germline ends came to 8 bases. Germline loops: CDR1 SGHTA, CDR2 FQGTGA. This CDR3 region has 11 residues. For the CDR3, the DNA is TGTGCCAGCAGCTACAAACGGGAGCAGTACTTC. Protein sequence: CASSYKREQYF.

The V gene is TRBV6-1, the J gene TRBJ1-2; possibly TRBD1 for D (6 bases). The CDR3 has 15 residues. The germline gives CDR1 MNHNS, CDR2 SASEGT. Trimming took 8 bases from V and 3 from J, leaving 19 bases between them. CDR3 in DNA: TGTGCCAGCTCGAAGGGGGGGGACTCGGACTATGGCTACACCTTC. Its translation is CASSKGGDSDYGYTF.

J is TRBJ1-1 and V is TRBV27; TRBD1 matches at 9 bases. The CDR3 is 15 residues long. V gave up 6 bases and J gave up 4 bases; unmatched junction bases: 9. The V gene's germline CDR1 is MNHEY and CDR2 SMNVEV (reference sequence). CDR3 DNA sequence: TGTGCCAGCAGACAGAGGACAGGGGTATTCACTGAAGCTTTCTTT. Translation: CASRQRTGVFTEAFF.

This clone was recorded many times. The chain is built from TRBV6-5 and TRBJ2-7, with 12 bases aligning to TRBD2. Germline V gives CDR1 MNHEY, CDR2 SVGAGI. J lost 3 bases, V lost 5 bases, and 5 bases had no gene match. The CDR3 is 15 residues long. As DNA, the CDR3 is TGTGCCAGCAGTCCCACTAGCGGGAGGCTCTACGAGCAGTACTTC. Encoded protein: CASSPTSGRLYEQYF.

In its sample, this clone was seen once. The chain carries TRBV7-3 and TRBJ1-2; D gene unclear. The CDR3 is 15 residues long. V gave up 0 bases and J gave up 7 bases, with 15 bases separating them. Germline CDR1 reads SGHTA; CDR2 reads FQGTGA. This CDR3 is CASSLTEVAGRGYTF. CDR3 DNA sequence: TGTGCCAGCAGCTTAACGGAGGTTGCCGGCCGTGGCTACACCTTC.

The chain employs TRBV7-8 and TRBJ1-1, with a possible D match to TRBD1 (5 bases). The CDR3 totals 14 residues. The V and J ends lost 7 bases and 1 base respectively, with 13 bases between them. Germline CDR1 is SGHVS and CDR2 is FQNEAQ. CDR3: CASTPTASNTEAFF. The CDR3 nucleotides read TGTGCCAGCACCCCGACAGCGTCGAACACTGAAGCTTTCTTT.

V usage is TRBV6-5 and J usage is TRBJ2-7, with 7 bases matching TRBD2. CDR1 is MNHEY and CDR2 is SVGAGI in the germline V gene. CDR3 length: 15 residues. Losses at the gene ends were 6 bases for V and 2 bases for J; bases not matched to a gene: 10. CDR3 loop: CASSSGGRVPYEQYF. As DNA, the CDR3 is TGTGCCAGCAGCTCTGGGGGGAGGGTACCCTACGAGCAGTACTTC.

V gene TRBV4-2 combines with J gene TRBJ2-7; possibly TRBD1 for D (6 bases). V was cut by 0 bases and J by 6 bases, with 12 bases left in between. The CDR3 sequence is 14 residues long. Germline CDR1 LGHNA, CDR2 YNFKEQ. This CDR3 reads CASSQDGAGAEQYF. The CDR3, as DNA: TGTGCCAGCAGCCAAGATGGGGCAGGGGCCGAGCAGTACTTC.

This clone was counted once. The chain joins TRBV27 to TRBJ2-2, with a weak D call TRBD2 (6 bases). Germline loops: CDR1 MNHEY, CDR2 SMNVEV (reference sequence). This CDR3 has 14 residues. Trimming stripped 4 bases from V and 6 bases from J, with 12 bases between. For the CDR3, the DNA is TGTGCCAGCAGTTCCTCTAGCGCCGCCGGGGAGCTGTTTTTT. It specifies CASSSSSAAGELFF.

In this sample, this clone turned up a few times. The CDR3 nucleotides read TGTGCCAGCAGCCGGAGCGGGGCTAACACCGGGGAGCTGTTTTTT. Translated: CASSRSGANTGELFF. The chain uses TRBV11-3 and TRBJ2-2; 7 bases are shared with TRBD2. This CDR3 spans 15 amino acids. Germline V gives CDR1 SGHNT, CDR2 YENEEA. With V trimmed by 5 bases and J by 2 bases, 5 bases remained unmatched.

The chain uses TRBV9 and TRBJ2-7, with TRBD2 matching over 7 bases. This CDR3 comprises 13 residues. V gave up 4 bases and J gave up 2 bases; unmatched junction bases: 3. Germline CDR1 is SGDLS and CDR2 is YYNGEE. The CDR3 sequence is CASSSGGTYEQYF. The CDR3 DNA reads TGTGCCAGCAGCTCCGGGGGGACCTACGAGCAGTACTTC. Full variable domain (rest looked up from reference TRBV9 and TRBJ2-7): DSGVTQTPKHLITATGQRVTLRCSPRSGDLSVYWYQQSLDQGLQFLIQYYNGEERAKGNILERFSAQQFPDLHSELNLSSLELGDSALYFCASSSGGTYEQYFGPGTRLTVT.

This chain joins TRBV28 and TRBJ1-2; no clear D gene. This CDR3 spans 15 amino acids. Trimming stripped 2 bases from V and 7 bases from J, with 17 bases between. From germline, CDR1 is MDHEN and CDR2 SYDVKM. CDR3 residues: CASSLGLQQSGGYTF. The CDR3 coding sequence is TGTGCCAGCAGTTTAGGTCTACAGCAATCCGGTGGCTACACCTTC.

This chain links TRBV18 with TRBJ2-1; TRBD2 agrees at 7 bases. V was clipped by 2 bases and J by 12 bases; unmatched bases: 4. This CDR3 comprises 12 residues. CDR1 and CDR2 from the germline V gene are KGHSH and LQKENI. The CDR3 bases are TGTGCCAGCTCACCAGGCGGGGGAGGGCAGTTCTTC. It encodes CASSPGGGGQFF.

V is TRBV4-2 and J is TRBJ2-1, with TRBD2 as a possible D gene (7 bases). The CDR3 is 14 amino acids. Per the germline V gene, CDR1 is LGHNA and CDR2 is YNFKEQ. V lost 4 bases to trimming and J lost 9 bases, with 16 bases between them. The CDR3 sequence is CASSPGGGAREQFF. CDR3 nucleotide sequence: TGTGCCAGCAGCCCTGGAGGGGGGGCCCGTGAGCAGTTCTTC.

The V and J genes are TRBV30 and TRBJ1-2, with D possibly TRBD1 on 5 matching bases. The CDR3 runs 14 residues. V lost 0 bases and J lost 4, with 12 bases in between. Per the germline V gene, CDR1 is GTSNPN and CDR2 is SVGIG (reference sequence). CDR3 DNA: TGTGCCTGGAGTGTACCGGGGACTTTCTATGGCTACACCTTC. This encodes CAWSVPGTFYGYTF.

The V gene is TRBV18, the J gene TRBJ1-3; the D gene is possibly TRBD1 (5 bases). Trimming removed 3 bases from V and 0 bases from J, with 12 bases in between. Per germline, CDR1 KGHSH and CDR2 LQKENI. The CDR3 is 16 residues long. CDR3 nucleotide sequence: TGTGCCAGCTCACCGCCAGGGATAAGCTCTGGAAACACCATATATTTT. This gives the protein CASSPPGISSGNTIYF.

In DNA, the CDR3 is TGTGCCAGCAGAACTTCAGGGAGGGCCGGGGAGCTGTTTTTT. This codes for CASRTSGRAGELFF. The chain has TRBV2 and TRBJ2-2, with TRBD2 matching 7 bases. The J segment lost 6 bases and the V segment lost 6 bases, leaving 7 bases of the junction unmatched. The CDR3 is made up of 14 amino acids. Germline V gives CDR1 SNHLY, CDR2 FYNNEI.